The 25 T cell receptor beta chains below were found in one sample sequenced in a study of cytomegalovirus exposure and HLA in healthy donors. The table came from immunoSEQ multiplex PCR; TCRdb's copy has only in-frame clones and leaves some out. The sample gives about 280,000 clones, roughly 90% of which show up once; about 0.9% is in the top ten. Sequencing was performed on PBMCs. The source is a woman aged 18-30 years in good health and CMV-seronegative.

The chain combines TRBV5-1 with TRBJ1-5; 8 nucleotides line up with TRBD1. The junction had 6 bases not matched to a gene; V was cut back by 0 bases and J by 7 bases. Germline loops: CDR1 SGHRS, CDR2 YFSETQ. The CDR3 sequence is 15 residues long. CDR3: CASSLDTGGGQPQHF. The CDR3 DNA reads TGCGCCAGCAGCTTGGACACAGGGGGAGGACAGCCCCAGCATTTT.

V gene TRBV19 combines with J gene TRBJ2-7; 9 nucleotides match TRBD1. The trim removed 6 bases at V and 6 bases at J, leaving 9 bases unmatched. Germline values: CDR1 LNHDA, CDR2 SQIVND (reference sequence). The CDR3 runs 14 residues. The CDR3 DNA is TGTGCCAGTAGAAGGGGACAGGGAGATGCCGAGCAGTACTTC. It translates to CASRRGQGDAEQYF.

This chain uses TRBV28 with TRBJ2-7, with D unclear. The germline V gene encodes CDR1 MDHEN and CDR2 SYDVKM. The CDR3 sequence is 14 residues long. V was clipped by 2 bases and J by 2 bases, with 10 bases between them. Here the CDR3 reads CASSLPTVTYEQYF. The DNA for the CDR3 is TGTGCCAGCAGTTTACCCACAGTAACCTACGAGCAGTACTTC.

The J gene is TRBJ2-1, the V gene TRBV7-6; TRBD2 agrees at 8 bases. This CDR3 is 19 amino acids long. Trimming took 0 bases from V and 2 from J; bases not matched to a gene: 12. Germline CDR1 reads SGHVS; CDR2 reads FNYEAQ. The chain's CDR3 is CASSLANQQSSGAYNEQFF. The CDR3 DNA sequence: TGTGCCAGCAGCTTAGCGAATCAACAAAGTAGCGGGGCCTACAATGAGCAGTTCTTC.

DNA for the CDR3: TGTGCCAGTGACAGGGGGCCGAACACTGAAGCTTTCTTT. Amino acids: CASDRGPNTEAFF. V gene TRBV28 combines with J gene TRBJ1-1; TRBD1 aligns across 10 bases. The ends lost 9 bases at V and 1 base at J; junction bases unmatched: 2. The CDR3 consists of 13 residues. Germline CDR1 reads MDHEN; CDR2 reads SYDVKM. Based on the CDR3 plus reference TRBV28 and TRBJ1-1, the full variable domain is DVKVTQSSRYLVKRTGEKVFLECVQDMDHENMFWYRQDPGLGLRLIYFSYDVKMKEKGDIPEGYSVSREKKERFSLILESASTNQTSMYLCASDRGPNTEAFFGQGTRLTVV.

The chain combines TRBV4-1 with TRBJ2-3; no clear D. This CDR3 is 9 amino acids long. The germline V gene encodes CDR1 MGHRA and CDR2 YSYEKL. CDR3 sequence: CVLTDTQYF. CDR3 bases: TGCGTCCTCACAGATACGCAGTATTTT.

V and J are TRBV27 and TRBJ2-2; 12 positions agree with TRBD2. The CDR3 is 18 amino acids. Germline V gene data show CDR1 as MNHEY and CDR2 as SMNVEV (reference sequence). With V trimmed by 6 bases and J by 5 bases, 13 bases remained unmatched. The CDR3 reads CASSSVRLAGVKTGELFF. CDR3 DNA sequence: TGTGCCAGCAGCTCGGTGAGACTAGCGGGAGTCAAAACCGGGGAGCTGTTTTTT.

The rearrangement links TRBV9 to TRBJ1-2; 9 bases match TRBD1. With 6 bases clipped from V and 7 bases from J, the junction kept 25 bases outside the gene matches. The germline CDR1 and CDR2 sequences are SGDLS and YYNGEE. This CDR3 comprises 19 residues. CDR3 DNA sequence: TGTGCCAGCACGGTCCCTCGGTCGAGAGTCTGGACAGGGGATACTGGCTACACCTTC. Translated, it gives CASTVPRSRVWTGDTGYTF.

V is TRBV6-5 and J is TRBJ2-7; possibly TRBD2 for D (6 bases). Germline V lookup: CDR1 MNHEY, CDR2 SVGAGI. The CDR3 loop spans 13 amino acids. V gave up 6 bases and J gave up 2 bases, with 11 bases separating them. The CDR3 reads CASSRDLTYEQYF. CDR3 in DNA: TGTGCCAGCAGCCGGGACTTGACCTACGAGCAGTACTTC.

The genes are TRBV5-4 and TRBJ1-1; 7 positions match TRBD1. Germline V gives CDR1 SGHNT, CDR2 YYREEE (reference sequence). The V and J ends lost 4 bases and 11 bases, in that order; junction bases with no gene match: 17. The CDR3 loop spans 15 amino acids. CDR3 sequence: CASSPPGQGVGEAFF. Written as DNA, the CDR3 is TGTGCCAGCAGCCCCCCGGGGCAGGGGGTAGGGGAGGCTTTCTTT.

This CDR3 is CASSSRQGQYNEQFF. CDR3 nucleotides: TGTGCCAGCAGTTCTAGACAGGGGCAATACAATGAGCAGTTCTTC. The V gene is TRBV27, the J gene TRBJ2-1; 8 positions agree with TRBD1. CDR3 length equals 15 residues. CDR1 is MNHEY, CDR2 SMNVEV, per germline (reference sequence). After removal of 4 bases from V and 4 bases from J, the junction contained 6 bases not matched to a gene.

The chain has TRBV19 and TRBJ2-7; D is perhaps TRBD1 (5 bases). V lost 9 bases and J lost 1, with 10 bases in between. The CDR3 runs 12 residues. CDR1 and CDR2 (germline): LNHDA, SQIVND (reference sequence). The CDR3 bases are TGTGCCAGCGGTCAGGGATCCTACGAGCAGTACTTC. It encodes CASGQGSYEQYF.

V is TRBV7-9 and J is TRBJ1-6, with D uncertain. The CDR3 has 14 amino acids. The V end lost 7 bases, the J end lost 5 bases, and 12 bases lay between the germline ends. Germline V gives CDR1 SEHNR, CDR2 FQNEAQ (reference sequence). The DNA of the CDR3 is TGTGCCAGCACTATTCACAGAGATAATTCACCCCTCCACTTT. As protein: CASTIHRDNSPLHF.

The chain is built from TRBV25-1 and TRBJ2-1; 8 bases are a match to TRBD2. The CDR3 contains 18 residues. J was trimmed by 10 bases and V by 1 base; bases with no gene match: 18. Germline CDR1 MGHDK, CDR2 SYGVNS. The CDR3 DNA follows: TGTGCCAGCAGTGAATCCGCAAGCCGGAAGCGGGAGTTAGGAGAGCAGTTCTTC. Translating it yields CASSESASRKRELGEQFF.

The chain couples TRBV28 to TRBJ2-1; the D gene is possibly TRBD1 (6 bases). This CDR3 spans 18 amino acids. V lost 7 bases, J lost 7 bases, and 29 bases lay in between. The germline V gene encodes CDR1 MDHEN and CDR2 SYDVKM. CDR3 loop: CASTHNRVFFKMGNEQFF. CDR3 DNA: TGTGCCAGCACCCACAACAGGGTTTTTTTCAAGATGGGAAATGAGCAGTTCTTC.

This chain links TRBV19 with TRBJ2-1, with D possibly TRBD1 on 7 matching bases. Trimming cost V 5 bases and J 1 base, with 21 bases left between them. CDR3 length: 18 amino acids. Germline V gene lookup returns CDR1 LNHDA and CDR2 SQIVND (reference sequence). The CDR3 here is CASSPRGVAVLSYNEQFF. The CDR3 bases are TGTGCCAGTAGTCCCAGGGGGGTAGCGGTTCTGTCCTACAATGAGCAGTTCTTC.

The chain links TRBV9 to TRBJ2-1; 12 bases are shared with TRBD2. With 4 bases clipped from V and 0 bases from J, the junction kept 17 bases outside the gene matches. CDR1 is SGDLS, CDR2 YYNGEE, per germline. The CDR3 length is 21 residues. The CDR3 nucleotides read TGTGCCAGCAGCTACCCAGCTTCCGGGACTAGCGGGTACTACTCCTACAATGAGCAGTTCTTC. It codes for CASSYPASGTSGYYSYNEQFF.

The gene calls are TRBV27 and TRBJ2-7; a weak D match, TRBD1 (6 bases). V was cut by 0 bases and J by 3 bases, with 15 bases left in between. The CDR3 length is 16 residues. Germline-derived CDR1 and CDR2 are MNHEY and SMNVEV (reference sequence). CDR3 protein: CASSLSTQGSVYEQYF. CDR3 DNA sequence: TGTGCCAGCAGTTTATCCACACAGGGATCTGTCTACGAGCAGTACTTC.

The chain employs TRBV5-1 and TRBJ2-1, with 13 bases identical to TRBD2. Germline CDR1 is SGHRS and CDR2 is YFSETQ. J lost 15 bases, V lost 1 base, and 10 bases had no gene match. This CDR3 has 15 residues. The DNA for the CDR3 is TGCGCCAGCAGCTTGACTGGACTAGCGGGAGATCGGGGGTTCTTC. As protein: CASSLTGLAGDRGFF.

Concerning this clone: At the DNA level, this CDR3 is encoded by other sequences in the same sample as well. The V gene is TRBV11-2, the J gene TRBJ1-1; tentative D call: TRBD1 (6 bases). This CDR3 comprises 13 residues. Germline V CDR1 and CDR2: SGHAT, FQNNGV. V was clipped by 5 bases and J by 1 base, with 8 bases between them. The CDR3 DNA reads TGTGCCAGCAGCACGGACAGGAACACTGAAGCTTTCTTT. This sequence encodes CASSTDRNTEAFF.

The V gene is TRBV5-6, the J gene TRBJ2-3; the match to TRBD2 covers 9 bases. There are 16 residues in the CDR3. Germline CDR1 SGHDT, CDR2 YYEEEE. The V gene end was trimmed by 4 bases and the J gene end by 4 bases; junction bases not matched to a gene: 10. CDR3 bases: TGTGCCAGCAGCCTTCTCGCGGGAGGGCGGGCAGATACGCAGTATTTT. Its translation is CASSLLAGGRADTQYF.

This sequence joins TRBV11-2 and TRBJ2-1; D is ambiguous. From germline, CDR1 is SGHAT and CDR2 FQNNGV. Trimming took 2 bases from V and 7 from J, leaving 9 bases between them. This CDR3 is built from 13 residues. CDR3 protein: CASSLSTRNEQFF. The CDR3 DNA reads as TGTGCCAGCAGCTTATCGACTCGGAATGAGCAGTTCTTC.

The rearrangement uses TRBV5-4 and TRBJ2-7; 10 bases are a match to TRBD2. V shed 0 bases and J 5 bases; nucleotides not matched to a gene: 8. Germline CDR1 SGHNT, CDR2 YYREEE (reference sequence). This CDR3 region has 16 residues. CDR3 DNA sequence: TGTGCCAGCAGCTTGGCGTCGCTAGCGGGAGCCCACGAGCAGTACTTC. It codes for CASSLASLAGAHEQYF.

Concerning this clone itself: Different DNA sequences within this sample yield the same CDR3. The chain joins TRBV27 to TRBJ2-7; D is possibly TRBD1 (6 bases). The CDR3 has 14 amino acids. Trimming stripped 3 bases from V and 0 bases from J, with 9 bases between. The germline CDR1 and CDR2 sequences are MNHEY and SMNVEV (reference sequence). Written as DNA, the CDR3 is TGTGCCAGCAGTTTGGGCAGGGGCTCCTACGAGCAGTACTTC. It encodes CASSLGRGSYEQYF.

This clone appeared once. This chain uses TRBV5-6 with TRBJ1-1, with 7 positions matching TRBD1. The germline gives CDR1 SGHDT, CDR2 YYEEEE. J gave up 4 bases and V 3 bases, and 3 bases lay outside the gene matches. The CDR3 totals 13 residues. This CDR3 is CASSWTGTTEAFF. In DNA, the CDR3 is TGTGCCAGCAGCTGGACAGGCACCACTGAAGCTTTCTTT.